Presented here are 22 T cell receptor beta chains from one specimen sequenced in a study of siplizumab effects on memory and regulatory T cells. The data were produced by immunoSEQ multiplex PCR, yet TCRdb's version contains in-frame clones alone and is incomplete. The table includes around 100,000 clones, about 94% detected once. The source material was non-Treg CD4+ T cells sorted from blood. Receptor source: a human donor in good health.

The chain joins TRBV28 to TRBJ2-1, with 9 bases fitting TRBD2. Trimming cost V 6 bases and J 5 bases; bases outside gene matches: 5. Germline CDR1 and CDR2: MDHEN and SYDVKM. The CDR3 is 14 amino acids. The CDR3 DNA reads as TGTGCCAGCAGAGGGACTAGCCTGAACAATGAGCAGTTCTTC. It translates to CASRGTSLNNEQFF.

The chain links TRBV10-1 to TRBJ2-7, with D possibly being TRBD1 (5 bases). The CDR3 covers 15 residues. The germline CDR1 and CDR2 sequences are WNHNN and SYGVQD (reference sequence). The germline V and J ends were trimmed by 0 bases and 2 bases, with 11 bases remaining between them. The CDR3 bases are TGCGCCAGCAGTGAGTCGATACAGGTACCCTACGAGCAGTACTTC. Translation gives CASSESIQVPYEQYF.

The chain combines TRBV19 with TRBJ2-4; tentative D call: TRBD2 (5 bases). The germline V gene encodes CDR1 LNHDA and CDR2 SQIVND (reference sequence). The CDR3 consists of 17 residues. Trimming took 4 bases from V and 0 from J, leaving 16 bases between them. The CDR3 region is CASSNRELLLAKNIQYF. The CDR3 nucleotides are TGTGCCAGTAGTAACCGGGAACTCCTACTAGCCAAAAACATTCAGTACTTC.

V and J are TRBV6-6 and TRBJ2-5; 7 positions match TRBD2. V lost 1 base to trimming and J lost 5 bases; unmatched junction nucleotides: 7. The CDR3 loop spans 15 amino acids. The germline CDR1 and CDR2 sequences are MNHNY and SVGAGI (reference sequence). This CDR3 reads CASSYYGLELETQYF. In DNA, the CDR3 is TGTGCCAGCAGTTACTACGGACTAGAGTTGGAGACCCAGTACTTC.

The chain uses TRBV6-5 and TRBJ2-1; TRBD2 aligns across 10 bases. CDR3 length: 13 residues. V shed 5 bases and J 8 bases; nucleotides not matched to a gene: 3. In germline, CDR1 is MNHEY, CDR2 SVGAGI. CDR3 coding DNA: TGTGCCAGCAGTCGTGGGACTAGCGATGAGCAGTTCTTC. It translates to CASSRGTSDEQFF.

This rearrangement joins TRBV15 to TRBJ2-7; D might be TRBD2 (6 bases). The germline CDR1 and CDR2 sequences are LNHNV and YYDKDF (reference sequence). V lost 5 bases, J lost 0 bases, and 17 bases lay in between. This CDR3 comprises 16 residues. Written as DNA, the CDR3 is TGTGCCACCAGCGTAAACCGGGACGGGAGCTCCTACGAGCAGTACTTC. This encodes CATSVNRDGSSYEQYF.

The rearrangement links TRBV14 to TRBJ2-7; D call uncertain. With 0 bases removed from V and 10 bases from J, the gap between germline ends came to 10 bases. CDR1 SGHDN and CDR2 FVKESK come from the germline V gene. The CDR3 is made up of 12 amino acids. CDR3 region: CASSQDLSRQYF. The CDR3 coding sequence is TGTGCCAGCAGCCAAGATCTAAGCCGACAGTACTTC.

The CDR3 nucleotides are TGTGCCAGTAGGTTGAGCCCTCAAGAGACCCAGTACTTC. Translated: CASRLSPQETQYF. This sequence joins TRBV19 and TRBJ2-5, with D uncertain. The V end was cut by 6 bases, the J end by 2 bases, with 10 bases between. This CDR3 comprises 13 residues. Germline CDR1 is LNHDA and CDR2 is SQIVND (reference sequence).

This clone was detected only once. The V and J genes are TRBV6-1 and TRBJ2-1, with 8 nucleotides matching TRBD2. The length of the CDR3 is 19 residues. CDR1 and CDR2 from the germline V gene are MNHNS and SASEGT. The trim removed 2 bases at V and 0 bases at J, leaving 12 bases unmatched. CDR3 nucleotide sequence: TGTGCCAGCAGTGAAATTATTCCGAAGACTAGCGTCTCCTACAATGAGCAGTTCTTC. This encodes CASSEIIPKTSVSYNEQFF.

This chain joins TRBV5-1 and TRBJ2-3; the D gene is possibly TRBD1 (6 bases). CDR3 length: 14 amino acids. Germline-derived CDR1 and CDR2 are SGHRS and YFSETQ. The V end was cut by 3 bases, the J end by 2 bases, with 10 bases between. CDR3 coding DNA: TGCGCCAGCAGCTCGGACAGAAACACAGATACGCAGTATTTT. This encodes CASSSDRNTDTQYF. The variable domain in full, with the rest retrieved from reference TRBV5-1 and TRBJ2-3, is KAGVTQTPRYLIKTRGQQVTLSCSPISGHRSVSWYQQTPGQGLQFLFEYFSETQRNKGNFPGRFSGRQFSNSRSEMNVSTLELGDSALYLCASSSDRNTDTQYFGPGTRLTVL.

This chain uses TRBV7-6 with TRBJ2-7; 7 bases align to TRBD2. The CDR3 is made up of 17 amino acids. The germline gives CDR1 SGHVS, CDR2 FNYEAQ. V lost 1 base and J lost 0; bases outside the gene matches: 9. CDR3 bases: TGTGCCAGCAGCTTAGAGATGCGGGAGAAAACCTCCTACGAGCAGTACTTC. It encodes CASSLEMREKTSYEQYF.

J is TRBJ2-1 and V is TRBV2; 13 bases align to TRBD2. This CDR3 has 16 residues. Germline trimming cut 4 bases from V and 3 bases from J; bases unmatched to any gene: 3. Germline V lookup: CDR1 SNHLY, CDR2 FYNNEI. The CDR3 loop reads CASSVRTSGSYNEQFF. The CDR3, as DNA: TGTGCCAGCAGTGTTAGGACTAGCGGGAGCTACAATGAGCAGTTCTTC. The entire variable domain, with the rest obtained from reference TRBV2 and TRBJ2-1, is as follows: EPEVTQTPSHQVTQMGQEVILRCVPISNHLYFYWYRQILGQKVEFLVSFYNNEISEKSEIFDDQFSVERPDGSNFTLKIRSTKLEDSAMYFCASSVRTSGSYNEQFFGPGTRLTVL.

The chain joins TRBV6-5 to TRBJ1-1; 8 bases agree with TRBD1. Germline loops: CDR1 MNHEY, CDR2 SVGAGI. V was clipped by 7 bases and J by 5 bases; unmatched bases: 12. The CDR3 contains 15 residues. The CDR3 reads CASIFPRGLSTEAFF. The DNA of the CDR3 is TGTGCCAGCATTTTTCCCAGGGGGCTCAGTACTGAAGCTTTCTTT.

The chain recombines TRBV5-6 with TRBJ2-1, with TRBD1 matching over 9 bases. The CDR3 has 16 residues. Germline values: CDR1 SGHDT, CDR2 YYEEEE. With V trimmed by 2 bases and J by 0 bases, 3 bases remained unmatched. This chain's CDR3 is CASSLQGAPSYNEQFF. CDR3 nucleotides: TGTGCCAGCAGCTTACAGGGGGCCCCCTCCTACAATGAGCAGTTCTTC.

The chain uses TRBV4-2 and TRBJ2-7; TRBD1 agrees at 9 bases. The V gene end was trimmed by 0 bases and the J gene end by 11 bases; junction bases not matched to a gene: 5. The germline CDR1 and CDR2 sequences are LGHNA and YNFKEQ. This CDR3 comprises 13 residues. CDR3 in amino acids: CASSQDGRTGEYF. The CDR3 nucleotides read TGTGCCAGCAGCCAAGACGGCAGGACAGGGGAGTACTTC.

The chain carries TRBV18 and TRBJ1-1; D gene uncertain. Per the germline V gene, CDR1 is KGHSH and CDR2 is LQKENI. The CDR3 is 14 amino acids. The V and J ends lost 3 bases and 0 bases respectively, with 8 bases between them. The CDR3 reads CASSPVTMNTEAFF. CDR3 in DNA: TGTGCCAGCTCACCCGTTACCATGAACACTGAAGCTTTCTTT.

This rearrangement joins TRBV18 to TRBJ1-5; no reliable D call. Trimming pared 3 bases from V and 1 base from J, leaving 10 bases between. This CDR3 has 15 amino acids. The germline V gene has CDR1 KGHSH and CDR2 LQKENI. DNA for the CDR3: TGTGCCAGCTCACCGAGGACGGGGAGCAATCAGCCCCAGCATTTT. Translating it yields CASSPRTGSNQPQHF. The full variable domain, rest sourced from reference TRBV18 and TRBJ1-5, is NAGVMQNPRHLVRRRGQEARLRCSPMKGHSHVYWYRQLPEEGLKFMVYLQKENIIDESGMPKERFSAEFPKEGPSILRIQQVVRGDSAAYFCASSPRTGSNQPQHFGDGTRLSIL.

This rearrangement joins TRBV6-5 to TRBJ1-5; D is unresolved. Deletions cut 6 bases from V and 8 bases from J, with 14 bases between. Germline V lookup: CDR1 MNHEY, CDR2 SVGAGI. CDR3 length: 13 amino acids. CDR3 nucleotide sequence: TGTGCCAGCAGCCTCGGAGGAATGGAGCCCCAGCATTTT. Amino acid sequence: CASSLGGMEPQHF.

The rearrangement uses TRBV5-6 and TRBJ2-3, with D unclear. V lost 1 base to trimming and J lost 0 bases, with 9 bases between them. The CDR3 has 15 residues. Germline-derived CDR1 and CDR2 are SGHDT and YYEEEE. CDR3 sequence (DNA): TGTGCCAGCAGCTTGTGGCAGGTCAGCACAGATACGCAGTATTTT. This gives the protein CASSLWQVSTDTQYF. The variable domain in full, with the rest retrieved from reference TRBV5-6 and TRBJ2-3, is DAGVTQSPTHLIKTRGQQVTLRCSPKSGHDTVSWYQQALGQGPQFIFQYYEEEERQRGNFPDRFSGHQFPNYSSELNVNALLLGDSALYLCASSLWQVSTDTQYFGPGTRLTVL.

The chain employs TRBV10-3 and TRBJ2-7, with D perhaps TRBD1 (7 bases). The CDR3 loop spans 14 amino acids. Per germline, CDR1 ENHRY and CDR2 SYGVKD. Trimming removed 4 bases from V and 0 bases from J, with 10 bases in between. The CDR3 bases are TGTGCCATCAGTGGGCAGGGGGGCTCCTACGAGCAGTACTTC. Translation: CAISGQGGSYEQYF.

V is TRBV11-2 and J is TRBJ1-1; D not certain. V lost 0 bases and J 5 bases, leaving 7 bases between the germline ends. Germline CDR1 and CDR2: SGHAT and FQNNGV. This CDR3 contains 13 residues. The CDR3 nucleotides are TGTGCCAGCAGCTTAGAGAGGAGGACTGAAGCTTTCTTT. It is translated as CASSLERRTEAFF. Filled out from reference TRBV11-2 and TRBJ1-1, the complete variable domain reads EAGVAQSPRYKIIEKRQSVAFWCNPISGHATLYWYQQILGQGPKLLIQFQNNGVVDDSQLPKDRFSAERLKGVDSTLKIQPAKLEDSAVYLCASSLERRTEAFFGQGTRLTVV.

This rearrangement joins TRBV5-6 to TRBJ2-1; 10 bases fit TRBD2. The CDR3 is 15 residues long. Germline CDR1 SGHDT, CDR2 YYEEEE. Trimming took 6 bases from V and 3 from J; bases not matched to a gene: 6. CDR3 nucleotides: TGTGCCAGCACCGTACTAGCGGGGTACTACAATGAGCAGTTCTTC. It yields the protein CASTVLAGYYNEQFF.